The 19 T cell receptor beta chains below all came from one sample that was sequenced in a study of T cell repertoires in cytomegalovirus infection. MiXCR, applied by TCRdb to the reads, yields one record per CDR3 protein. The table lists roughly 630,000 distinct CDR3 sequences, roughly 26% of them singletons. The sample was CD8+ T cells from PBMCs. The source is a human donor in good health (CMV status not recorded). Some clones in this sample may be carry-over from other donors' samples.

This clonotype was observed a few times. The chain recombines TRBV29-1 with TRBJ2-7, with 7 bases lining up with TRBD1. Germline CDR1 reads SQVTM; CDR2 reads ANQGSEA. CDR3 length equals 14 residues. V was clipped by 3 bases and J by 0 bases; unmatched bases: 5. The CDR3 protein is CSVETGTVSYEQYF. The CDR3 nucleotides are TGCAGCGTTGAGACCGGGACAGTCTCCTACGAGCAGTACTTC.

In regard to this clonotype: A read error is possible here, since a much larger clone lies one base away. The genes are TRBV7-8 and TRBJ1-1; 10 bases align to TRBD1. The CDR3 extends over 17 amino acids. Germline V gene sequence: CDR1 SGHVS, CDR2 FQNEAQ. The CDR3 reads CACSRPGTGAVNTEAFF. CDR3 sequence (DNA): TGTGCCTGCAGCCGTCCCGGGACAGGGGCTGTGAACACTGAAGCTTTCTTT.

This rearrangement joins TRBV7-9 to TRBJ1-5; tentatively, D is TRBD1 (5 bases). V lost 8 bases, J lost 5 bases, and 10 bases lay in between. Germline CDR1 and CDR2: SEHNR and FQNEAQ (reference sequence). This CDR3 spans 12 amino acids. In DNA, the CDR3 is TGTGCCAGCGGGGCGATCGATCAGCCCCAGCATTTT. It specifies CASGAIDQPQHF.

The CDR3 bases are TGTGCCAGCAGCATGGACAGAGGTCTGTTCTTC. Translating gives CASSMDRGLFF. The chain carries TRBV7-6 and TRBJ2-1, with D possibly matching TRBD1 (6 bases). This CDR3 comprises 11 residues. Germline CDR1 and CDR2: SGHVS and FNYEAQ. Trimming took 5 bases from V and 15 from J, leaving 14 bases between them. Variable domain in full (rest from reference TRBV7-6 and TRBJ2-1): GAGVSQSPRYKVTKRGQDVALRCDPISGHVSLYWYRQALGQGPEFLTYFNYEAQQDKSGLPNDRFSAERPEGSISTLTIQRTEQRDSAMYRCASSMDRGLFFGPGTRLTVL.

This clonotype showed up just a few times. For the CDR3, the DNA is TGTGCCAGCAGTTTCCTTGCGGATAGCTCCTACAATGAGCAGTTCTTC. Encoded protein: CASSFLADSSYNEQFF. The chain has TRBV28 and TRBJ2-1; D is ambiguous. Germline assignment: CDR1 MDHEN and CDR2 SYDVKM. This CDR3 spans 16 amino acids. Trimming took 3 bases from V and 0 from J, leaving 12 bases between them.

V gene TRBV29-1 combines with J gene TRBJ1-4, with 7 bases identical to TRBD1. The CDR3 extends over 15 amino acids. Germline V gene lookup returns CDR1 SQVTM and CDR2 ANQGSEA. Trimming at V came to 1 base and at J to 6 bases, leaving 8 bases not matched to a gene. CDR3 DNA: TGCAGCGTTGAAGCCTCGACAGGGTCGGATGAAAAACTGTTTTTT. Its translation: CSVEASTGSDEKLFF.

Many counts were recorded for this clonotype. The V and J genes are TRBV5-5 and TRBJ2-3, with D perhaps TRBD1 (6 bases). The germline gives CDR1 SGHKS, CDR2 YYEKEE (reference sequence). This CDR3 spans 14 amino acids. Deletions cut 5 bases from V and 2 bases from J, with 12 bases between. The CDR3: CASRTQGVTDTQYF. The CDR3 DNA is TGTGCCAGCAGGACACAGGGCGTCACAGATACGCAGTATTTT.

The chain is built from TRBV9 and TRBJ2-7; D possibly corresponds to TRBD1 (6 bases). Looked up from germline, CDR1 is SGDLS and CDR2 is YYNGEE. V was shortened by 3 bases and J by 2 bases, with 12 bases between the two germline ends. The CDR3 runs 14 residues. In DNA form, the CDR3 reads TGTGCCAGCAGCGGGACAGAAACTCCCTACGAGCAGTACTTC. This encodes CASSGTETPYEQYF.

V gene TRBV7-4 combines with J gene TRBJ2-7; D perhaps matches TRBD1 (5 bases). Germline CDR1 is SGHVT and CDR2 is SQSDAQ. Trimming took off 7 bases at V and 2 bases at J, with 21 bases between the two ends. The CDR3 totals 16 residues. CDR3 amino acids: CASTLSDSDSPYEQYF. The CDR3, as DNA: TGTGCCAGCACCCTTTCTGACAGCGACTCCCCCTACGAGCAGTACTTC.

This clonotype has a count of ten or more. This rearrangement joins TRBV12-3 or TRBV12-4 to TRBJ2-5; weak D call: TRBD2 (6 bases). The CDR3 consists of 16 residues. The V end was cut by 3 bases, the J end by 2 bases, with 16 bases between. CDR3 DNA sequence: TGTGCCAGCAGTTTTCTGGATAGCGGACAACAAGAGACCCAGTACTTC. Its protein is CASSFLDSGQQETQYF.

Only one count was recorded for this clonotype. The chain uses TRBV5-6 and TRBJ2-7, with a possible D match to TRBD1 (7 bases). The CDR3 sequence is 12 residues long. The germline V gene has CDR1 SGHDT and CDR2 YYEEEE. Trimming took off 4 bases at V and 7 bases at J, with 12 bases between the two ends. This chain's CDR3 is CASSQGGREQYF. The CDR3 DNA reads as TGTGCCAGCAGCCAGGGGGGACGGGAGCAGTACTTC. Full variable domain (rest looked up from reference TRBV5-6 and TRBJ2-7): DAGVTQSPTHLIKTRGQQVTLRCSPKSGHDTVSWYQQALGQGPQFIFQYYEEEERQRGNFPDRFSGHQFPNYSSELNVNALLLGDSALYLCASSQGGREQYFGPGTRLTVT.

This clonotype was observed a handful of times. This rearrangement joins TRBV20-1 to TRBJ2-5, with 7 nucleotides matching TRBD2. V gave up 1 base and J gave up 3 bases; unmatched junction bases: 11. Per germline, CDR1 DFQATT and CDR2 SNEGSKA (reference sequence). This CDR3 has 16 residues. CDR3 sequence (DNA): TGCAGTGCTAGAGCCGACGGGACTACCCCCAAAGAGACCCAGTACTTC. Its protein product is CSARADGTTPKETQYF.

The CDR3 region is CASSLLTGYTGELFF. CDR3 DNA: TGTGCCAGCAGTCTCTTGACAGGGTACACCGGGGAGCTGTTTTTT. J is TRBJ2-2 and V is TRBV27; the match to TRBD1 covers 7 bases. The CDR3 runs to 15 residues. J gave up 3 bases and V 5 bases, and 6 bases lay outside the gene matches. From germline, CDR1 is MNHEY and CDR2 SMNVEV (reference sequence).

This rearrangement joins TRBV14 to TRBJ1-1; D gene ambiguous. Germline loops: CDR1 SGHDN, CDR2 FVKESK. The CDR3 covers 14 residues. V dropped 1 base and J dropped 4 bases, with 10 bases sitting between them. The CDR3 coding sequence is TGTGCCAGCAGCCAAGTTATTTCGAGCACTGAAGCTTTCTTT. Amino acid sequence: CASSQVISSTEAFF.

This clonotype was counted ten times or more. The chain has TRBV7-2 and TRBJ2-5, with D possibly being TRBD2 (6 bases). Germline CDR1 and CDR2: SGHTA and FQGNSA. The length of the CDR3 is 16 residues. V gave up 6 bases and J gave up 1 base, with 18 bases separating them. CDR3 loop: CASREKGTSFQETQYF. CDR3 in DNA: TGTGCCAGCAGAGAAAAAGGGACTTCTTTCCAAGAGACCCAGTACTTC.

The sample holds a few counts of this clonotype. The chain carries TRBV20-1 and TRBJ1-5; maybe TRBD1 (6 bases). The CDR3 runs 18 residues. CDR1 DFQATT and CDR2 SNEGSKA come from the germline V gene (reference sequence). Trimming pared 1 base from V and 2 bases from J, leaving 21 bases between. In DNA form, the CDR3 reads TGCAGTGCTAGAGTTCCATATCAAGACAGGTTGGGCAATCAGCCCCAGCATTTT. It is translated as CSARVPYQDRLGNQPQHF.

In regard to this clonotype: Being one base from a much bigger clone, this may be a read error. The chain combines TRBV7-2 with TRBJ1-1, with 7 bases lining up with TRBD1. Germline CDR1 SGHTA, CDR2 FQGNSA. The CDR3 is made up of 11 amino acids. The CDR3 is CVSSAYRGAFF. As DNA, the CDR3 is TGTGTCAGCAGCGCATACAGGGGCGCTTTCTTT.

This clonotype was seen repeatedly, ten times or more. The J gene is TRBJ1-5, the V gene TRBV4-3; possibly TRBD1 for D (6 bases). Trimming cost V 0 bases and J 7 bases, with 13 bases left between them. From germline, CDR1 is LGHNA and CDR2 YSLEER. The CDR3 has 15 residues. The CDR3 sequence is CASSQDRQGKQPQHF. CDR3 sequence (DNA): TGCGCCAGCAGCCAAGATCGGCAGGGGAAGCAGCCCCAGCATTTT.

This clonotype was detected many times. This rearrangement joins TRBV6-5 to TRBJ1-1, with unresolved D. The germline CDR1 and CDR2 sequences are MNHEY and SVGAGI. Trimming left V 6 bases short and J 2 bases short, with 7 bases between. There are 12 residues in the CDR3. The CDR3 loop is CASSQDNTEAFF. Written as DNA, the CDR3 is TGTGCCAGCAGCCAAGACAACACTGAAGCTTTCTTT.